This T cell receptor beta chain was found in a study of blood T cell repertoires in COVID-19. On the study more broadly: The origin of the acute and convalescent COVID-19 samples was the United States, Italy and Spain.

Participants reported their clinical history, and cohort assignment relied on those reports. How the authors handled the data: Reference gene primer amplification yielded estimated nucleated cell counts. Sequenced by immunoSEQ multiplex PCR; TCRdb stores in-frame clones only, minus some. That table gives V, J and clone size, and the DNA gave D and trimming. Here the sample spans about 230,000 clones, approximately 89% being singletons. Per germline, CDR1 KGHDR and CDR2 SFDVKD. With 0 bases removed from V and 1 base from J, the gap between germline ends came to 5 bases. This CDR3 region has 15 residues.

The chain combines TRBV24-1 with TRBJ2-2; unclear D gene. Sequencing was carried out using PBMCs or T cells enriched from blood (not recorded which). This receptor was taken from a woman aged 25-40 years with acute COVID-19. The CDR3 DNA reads TGTGCCACCAGTGATTTGAACAGGAACACCGGGGAGCTGTTTTTT. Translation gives CATSDLNRNTGELFF.